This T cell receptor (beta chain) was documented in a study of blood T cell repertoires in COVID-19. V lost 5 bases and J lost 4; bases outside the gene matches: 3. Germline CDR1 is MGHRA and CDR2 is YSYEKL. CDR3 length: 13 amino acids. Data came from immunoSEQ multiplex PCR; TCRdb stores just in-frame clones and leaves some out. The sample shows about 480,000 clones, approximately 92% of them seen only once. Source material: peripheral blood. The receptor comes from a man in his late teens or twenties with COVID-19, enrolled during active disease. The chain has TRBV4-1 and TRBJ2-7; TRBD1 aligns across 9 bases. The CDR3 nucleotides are TGCGCCAGCAGCAGGGACAGGGCTTACGAGCAGTACTTC. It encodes CASSRDRAYEQYF.